A few counts support the clone carrying this T cell receptor beta chain. These data are taken from a study of OX40 agonist ivuxolimab in advanced cancers. Trimming took 1 base from V and 8 from J, leaving 9 bases between them. The CDR3 runs to 14 residues. Germline-derived CDR1 and CDR2 are SGHAT and FQNNGV. Sequencing used immunoSEQ multiplex PCR; TCRdb keeps in-frame clones, though not all of them. The data hold roughly 100,000 clones, with 80% to 90% observed a single time. The receptor was isolated from an adult with an advanced solid tumor such as melanoma, head and neck, liver or kidney cancer. The sample was CD4+ or CD8+ T cells sorted from blood, taken in a trial of the OX40 agonist ivuxolimab. The chain recombines TRBV11-2 with TRBJ1-6; a possible D gene is TRBD1 (5 bases). CDR3 sequence (DNA): TGTGCCAGCAGCTTAGCCTCAGGGTATTCACCCCTCCACTTT. This codes for CASSLASGYSPLHF.